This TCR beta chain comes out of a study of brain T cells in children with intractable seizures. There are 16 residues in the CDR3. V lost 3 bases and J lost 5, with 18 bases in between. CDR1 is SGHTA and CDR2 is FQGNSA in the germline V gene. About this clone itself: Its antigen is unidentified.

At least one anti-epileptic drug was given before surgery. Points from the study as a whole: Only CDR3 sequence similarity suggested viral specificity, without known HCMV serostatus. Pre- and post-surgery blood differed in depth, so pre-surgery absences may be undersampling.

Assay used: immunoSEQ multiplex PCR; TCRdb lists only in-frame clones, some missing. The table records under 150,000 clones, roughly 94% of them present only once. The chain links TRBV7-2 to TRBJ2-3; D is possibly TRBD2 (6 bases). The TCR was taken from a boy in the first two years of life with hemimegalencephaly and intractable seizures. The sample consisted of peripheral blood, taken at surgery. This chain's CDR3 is CASSFLLGGVGDTQYF. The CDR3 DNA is TGTGCCAGCAGCTTCCTATTAGGAGGGGTAGGAGATACGCAGTATTTT.